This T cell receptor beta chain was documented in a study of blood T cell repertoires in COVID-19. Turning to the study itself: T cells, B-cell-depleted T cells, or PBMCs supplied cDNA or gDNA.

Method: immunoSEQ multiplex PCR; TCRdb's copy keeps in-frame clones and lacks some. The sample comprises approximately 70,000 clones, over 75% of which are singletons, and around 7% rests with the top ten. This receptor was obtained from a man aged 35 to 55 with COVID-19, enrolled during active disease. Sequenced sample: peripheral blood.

DNA of the CDR3: TGCGCCAGCAGCGTCGCACCGGGAGCCGACAATCAGCCCCAGCATTTT. Its translation is CASSVAPGADNQPQHF. The V and J genes are TRBV5-1 and TRBJ1-5, with no clear D. Germline assignment: CDR1 SGHRS and CDR2 YFSETQ. The CDR3 contains 16 residues. Trimming took off 4 bases at V and 3 bases at J, with 17 bases between the two ends.